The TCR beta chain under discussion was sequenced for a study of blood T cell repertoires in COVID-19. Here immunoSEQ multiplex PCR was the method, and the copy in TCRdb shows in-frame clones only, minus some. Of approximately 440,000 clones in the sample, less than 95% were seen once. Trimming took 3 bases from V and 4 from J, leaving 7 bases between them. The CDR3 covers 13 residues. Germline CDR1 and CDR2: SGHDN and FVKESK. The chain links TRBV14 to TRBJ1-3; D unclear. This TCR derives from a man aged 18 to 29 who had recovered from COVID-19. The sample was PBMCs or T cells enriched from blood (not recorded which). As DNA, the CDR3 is TGTGCCAGCAGCCAGGCGGGGGGAAACACCATATATTTT. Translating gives CASSQAGGNTIYF.